Following are 13 T cell receptor beta chains from one sample sequenced in a study of T-cell memory formation after mild COVID-19. MiXCR was run by TCRdb on the 5' RACE reads, yielding one entry per CDR3 protein. The table includes under 200,000 distinct CDR3 sequences, 11% detected once. The sample consisted of PBMCs or a T cell subset sorted from them (not recorded which). These receptors all come from a man aged 18 to 29 who had mild COVID-19 (a few samples of this study predate the infection). Cell type and time point are not known.

This clonotype was detected a few times. This chain connects TRBV5-4 to TRBJ2-3; TRBD1 agrees at 8 bases. J was trimmed by 6 bases and V by 4 bases; bases with no gene match: 4. CDR1 and CDR2 from the germline V gene are SGHNT and YYREEE (reference sequence). This CDR3 is 13 amino acids long. The CDR3 here is CASSGQGRDTQYF. CDR3 bases: TGTGCCAGCAGCGGACAGGGTAGGGATACGCAGTATTTT.

The V gene is TRBV6-5, the J gene TRBJ1-3, with no clear D. The CDR3 has 16 residues. Trimming cost V 0 bases and J 2 bases, with 11 bases left between them. The germline CDR1 and CDR2 sequences are MNHEY and SVGAGI. Here the CDR3 reads CASSYSAARAGNTIYF. CDR3 nucleotides: TGTGCCAGCAGTTACTCCGCGGCCCGCGCTGGAAACACCATATATTTT.

The chain joins TRBV4-1 to TRBJ1-4; possible D gene TRBD1, 5 bases. Trimming cost V 2 bases and J 8 bases, with 9 bases left between them. This CDR3 region has 13 residues. The germline V gene encodes CDR1 MGHRA and CDR2 YSYEKL. This CDR3 is CASSQRDAEKLFF. The CDR3 DNA is TGCGCCAGCAGCCAAAGGGACGCCGAAAAACTGTTTTTT.

This clonotype was counted at least ten times. This chain joins TRBV27 and TRBJ2-7; D remains ambiguous. Germline CDR1 MNHEY, CDR2 SMNVEV (reference sequence). The CDR3 is 14 amino acids. Trimming took 5 bases from V and 2 from J, leaving 13 bases between them. The chain's CDR3 is CASSPFRAAYEQYF. The CDR3 bases are TGTGCCAGCAGTCCCTTTCGAGCAGCCTACGAGCAGTACTTC.

This clonotype has a count of ten or more. The CDR3 DNA reads as TGCAGTGCAAGGACTAGCGGGGGCCTTTGGGAGACCCAGTACTTC. It is translated as CSARTSGGLWETQYF. The chain recombines TRBV20-1 with TRBJ2-5, with TRBD2 identical over 13 bases. Per germline, CDR1 DFQATT and CDR2 SNEGSKA (reference sequence). This CDR3 region has 15 residues. V was pared by 6 bases and J by 5 bases, with 9 bases of the junction left unmatched.

V and J are TRBV5-1 and TRBJ2-3, with a possible D match to TRBD1 (6 bases). V was clipped by 4 bases and J by 0 bases, with 12 bases between them. Germline V gives CDR1 SGHRS, CDR2 YFSETQ. The CDR3 runs to 15 residues. The CDR3 coding sequence is TGCGCCAGCAGCGGACAGACCACTAGCACAGATACGCAGTATTTT. The encoded protein is CASSGQTTSTDTQYF.

This clonotype was picked up many times. The chain joins TRBV6-2 or TRBV6-3 to TRBJ2-7, with no clear D. The germline V gene encodes CDR1 MNHEY and CDR2 SVGEGT. Trimming cost V 0 bases and J 9 bases, with 15 bases left between them. The CDR3 is made up of 14 amino acids. CDR3 region: CASSYSDGQPVQYF. The DNA of the CDR3 is TGTGCCAGCAGTTACTCGGATGGGCAACCCGTGCAGTACTTC.

The V and J genes are TRBV7-3 and TRBJ2-1; 10 nucleotides match TRBD2. Germline V gene lookup returns CDR1 SGHTA and CDR2 FQGTGA. V gave up 1 base and J gave up 10 bases; unmatched junction bases: 4. The CDR3 sequence is 14 residues long. The CDR3 spells CASSLNPSGGEQFF. The CDR3 nucleotides are TGTGCCAGCAGCTTAAATCCTAGCGGGGGAGAGCAGTTCTTC.

This clonotype was detected a few times. The rearrangement links TRBV7-9 to TRBJ1-4; D might be TRBD1 (6 bases). The germline gives CDR1 SEHNR, CDR2 FQNEAQ (reference sequence). This CDR3 comprises 15 residues. Trimming stripped 5 bases from V and 8 bases from J, with 18 bases between. The CDR3 loop is CASSAQEGGREKLFF. CDR3 DNA: TGTGCCAGCAGCGCCCAGGAGGGGGGAAGGGAAAAACTGTTTTTT.

This clonotype was observed a few times. The V call is TRBV19, the J call TRBJ1-1, with D possibly matching TRBD1 (5 bases). Looked up from germline, CDR1 is LNHDA and CDR2 is SQIVND (reference sequence). This CDR3 region has 13 residues. Trimming shortened V by 2 bases and J by 6 bases, and 10 bases separated the two germline ends. CDR3 sequence (DNA): TGTGCCAGTAGTATATCTCCGGGACCTGAAGCTTTCTTT. It yields the protein CASSISPGPEAFF.

The rearrangement joins TRBV20-1 to TRBJ2-1; TRBD2 aligns across 9 bases. CDR1 is DFQATT, CDR2 SNEGSKA, per germline (reference sequence). V lost 5 bases to trimming and J lost 4 bases; unmatched junction nucleotides: 9. The CDR3 has 15 amino acids. The CDR3 sequence is CSARELAGVYNEQFF. Here the CDR3 DNA reads TGCAGTGCTCGGGAACTAGCGGGCGTATACAATGAGCAGTTCTTC.

The chain links TRBV18 to TRBJ2-6; D gene uncertain. CDR1 and CDR2 (germline): KGHSH, LQKENI. The CDR3 spans 12 residues. Trimming pared 6 bases from V and 6 bases from J, leaving 6 bases between. The CDR3 sequence is CASSEKANVLTF. CDR3 sequence (DNA): TGTGCCAGCTCTGAAAAGGCCAACGTCCTGACTTTC. The full variable domain, completed using reference TRBV18 and TRBJ2-6, is NAGVMQNPRHLVRRRGQEARLRCSPMKGHSHVYWYRQLPEEGLKFMVYLQKENIIDESGMPKERFSAEFPKEGPSILRIQQVVRGDSAAYFCASSEKANVLTFGAGSRLTVL.

The chain joins TRBV7-2 to TRBJ2-2; TRBD2 aligns across 12 bases. This CDR3 has 16 amino acids. V dropped 6 bases and J dropped 2; count of bases not matched to a gene: 4. Germline V CDR1 and CDR2: SGHTA, FQGNSA. CDR3 residues: CASRRLAGANTGELFF. The CDR3 DNA sequence: TGTGCCAGCAGAAGACTAGCGGGGGCTAACACCGGGGAGCTGTTTTTT.